The source of this TCR beta chain is a study of CD8 T cells in Susac syndrome. Study-wide points: As acknowledged by the study, its TCR sequencing and HLA analysis included a relatively small number of individuals.

Note on this clonotype: The antigen is not known.

Per the germline V gene, CDR1 is SNHLY and CDR2 is FYNNEI. The CDR3 is made up of 15 amino acids. V was trimmed by 2 bases and J by 3 bases, leaving 11 bases between them. Random hexamers were used to reverse transcribe an amount of 0.5 to 1 ug RNA. The authors amplified TCR beta CDR3 across 54 Vbeta and 13 Jbeta using immunoSEQ multiplex PCR. From the immunoSEQ multiplex PCR reads, TCRdb called clonotypes with MiXCR, one entry per CDR3 protein. The data show around 190,000 distinct CDR3 sequences, 90% to 95% seen once. CD8+ and CD4+ blood T cells underwent TCR beta sequencing. The receptor comes from a human donor in good health. The sequenced sample was CD4+ T cells from PBMCs. The V and J genes are TRBV2 and TRBJ1-5; D uncertain. DNA for the CDR3: TGTGCCAGCAGTGAAATTGGTATAGACAATCAGCCCCAGCATTTT. This codes for CASSEIGIDNQPQHF.